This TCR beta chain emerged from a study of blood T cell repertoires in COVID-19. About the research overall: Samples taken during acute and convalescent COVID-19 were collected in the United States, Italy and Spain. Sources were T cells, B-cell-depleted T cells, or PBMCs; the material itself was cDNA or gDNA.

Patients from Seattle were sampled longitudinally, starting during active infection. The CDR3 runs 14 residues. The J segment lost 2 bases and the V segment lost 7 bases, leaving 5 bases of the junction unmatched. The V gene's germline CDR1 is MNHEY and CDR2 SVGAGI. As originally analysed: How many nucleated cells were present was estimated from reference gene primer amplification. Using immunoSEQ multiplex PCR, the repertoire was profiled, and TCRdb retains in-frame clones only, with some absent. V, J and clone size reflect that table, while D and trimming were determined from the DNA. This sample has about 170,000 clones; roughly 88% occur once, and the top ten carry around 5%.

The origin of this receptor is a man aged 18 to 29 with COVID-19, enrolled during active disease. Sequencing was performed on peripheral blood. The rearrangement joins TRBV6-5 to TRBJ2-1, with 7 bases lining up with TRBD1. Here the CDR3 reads CASTRQGPYNEQFF. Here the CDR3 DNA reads TGTGCCAGCACCCGACAGGGACCCTACAATGAGCAGTTCTTC.